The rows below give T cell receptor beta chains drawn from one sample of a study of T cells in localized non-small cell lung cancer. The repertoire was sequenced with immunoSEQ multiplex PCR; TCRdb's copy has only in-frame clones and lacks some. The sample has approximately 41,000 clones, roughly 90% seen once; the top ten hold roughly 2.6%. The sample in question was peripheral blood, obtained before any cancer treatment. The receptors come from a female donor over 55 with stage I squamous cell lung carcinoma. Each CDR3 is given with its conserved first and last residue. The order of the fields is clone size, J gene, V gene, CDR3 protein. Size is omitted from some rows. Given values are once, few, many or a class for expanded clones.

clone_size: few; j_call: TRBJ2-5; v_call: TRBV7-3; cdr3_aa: CASSPPGLYATQYF
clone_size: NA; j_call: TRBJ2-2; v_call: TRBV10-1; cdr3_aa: CASATSGRSTGELFF
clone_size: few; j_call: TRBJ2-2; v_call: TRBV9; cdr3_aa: CASSVALTSGRTGELFF
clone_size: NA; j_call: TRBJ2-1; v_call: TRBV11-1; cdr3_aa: CASTLSRTSDYNEQFF
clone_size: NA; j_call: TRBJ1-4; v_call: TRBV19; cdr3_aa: CASKRGEKLFF
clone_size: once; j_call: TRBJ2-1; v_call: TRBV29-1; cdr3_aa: CSVEPEQFF
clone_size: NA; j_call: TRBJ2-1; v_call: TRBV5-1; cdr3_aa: CASSPGWRDNEQFF
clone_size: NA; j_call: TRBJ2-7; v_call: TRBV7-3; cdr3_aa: CASSLQATSGSPHEQYF
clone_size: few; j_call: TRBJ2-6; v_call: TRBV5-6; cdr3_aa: CASSLERGAGGSGANVLTF
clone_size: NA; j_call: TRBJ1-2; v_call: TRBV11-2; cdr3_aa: CASSLNGGAYGYTF
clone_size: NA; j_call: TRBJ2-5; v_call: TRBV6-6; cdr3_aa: CASSYKVRAYQETQYF
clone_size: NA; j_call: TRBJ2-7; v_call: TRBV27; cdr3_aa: CASSPWTQSGSYEQYF
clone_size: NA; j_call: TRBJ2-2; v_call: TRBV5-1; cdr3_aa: CASSLRDRGNTGELFF
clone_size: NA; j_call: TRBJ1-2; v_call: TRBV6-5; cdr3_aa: CASSYRGGGYGYTF
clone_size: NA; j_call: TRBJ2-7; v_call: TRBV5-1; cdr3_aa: CASRDSTSSYEQYF
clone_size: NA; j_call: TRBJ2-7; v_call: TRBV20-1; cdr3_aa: CSVRISYEQYF
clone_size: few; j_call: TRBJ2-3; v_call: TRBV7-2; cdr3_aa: CASSPTGTFTDTQYF
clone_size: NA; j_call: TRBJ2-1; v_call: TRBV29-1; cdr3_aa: CSVRRDTTYNEQFF
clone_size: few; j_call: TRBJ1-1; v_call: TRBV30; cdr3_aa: CAWSVKGSTEAFF
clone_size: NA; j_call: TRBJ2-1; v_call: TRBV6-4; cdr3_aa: CASSVGGFSGTQFF
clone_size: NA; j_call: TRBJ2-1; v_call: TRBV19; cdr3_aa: CASSIAGGKDYNEQFF
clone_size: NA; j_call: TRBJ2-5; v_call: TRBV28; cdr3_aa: CASSLVLAGGRETQYF
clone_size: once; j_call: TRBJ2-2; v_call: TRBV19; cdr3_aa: CASSTLRGVAGGSNTGELFF
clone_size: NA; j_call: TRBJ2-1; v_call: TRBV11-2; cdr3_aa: CASSRHATSGSNEQFF
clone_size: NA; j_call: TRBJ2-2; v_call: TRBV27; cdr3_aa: CASSLDRVRIAGELFF
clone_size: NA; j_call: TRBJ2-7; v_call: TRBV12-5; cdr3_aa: CASAPGRGQYEQYF
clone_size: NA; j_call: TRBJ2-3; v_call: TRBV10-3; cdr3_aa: CAISEPGGTHSTDTQYF
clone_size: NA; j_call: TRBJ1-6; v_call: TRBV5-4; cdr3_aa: CASSWDGAYNSPLHF
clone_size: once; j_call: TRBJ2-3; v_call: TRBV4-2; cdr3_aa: CASSQAAGQGSTDTQYF
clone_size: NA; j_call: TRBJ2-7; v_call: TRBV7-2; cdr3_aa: CASSQSGVSSYEQYF
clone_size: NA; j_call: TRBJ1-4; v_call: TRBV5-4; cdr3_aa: CASSYDRTNEKLFF
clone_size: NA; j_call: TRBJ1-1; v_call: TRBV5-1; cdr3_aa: CASSLAGVRSAGAEAFF
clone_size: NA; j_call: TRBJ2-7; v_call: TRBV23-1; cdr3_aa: CASAGGDPSSYEQYF
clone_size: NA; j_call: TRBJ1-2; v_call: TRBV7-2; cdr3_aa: CASSLSGYGYTF
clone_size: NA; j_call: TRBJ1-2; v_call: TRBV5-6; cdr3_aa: CASSPWTGGKDGYTF
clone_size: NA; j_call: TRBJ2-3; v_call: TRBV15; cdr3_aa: CATAPGLSTDTQYF
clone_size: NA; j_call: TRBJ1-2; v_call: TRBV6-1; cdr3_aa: CASRLQTGPGGYTF
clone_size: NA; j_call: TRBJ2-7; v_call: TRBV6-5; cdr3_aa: CASTRGSGSYEQYF
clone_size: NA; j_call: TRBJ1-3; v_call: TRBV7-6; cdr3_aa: CASSLDPGTGLGNTIYF
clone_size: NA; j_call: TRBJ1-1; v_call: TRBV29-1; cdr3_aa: CSVAQGGNTEAFF
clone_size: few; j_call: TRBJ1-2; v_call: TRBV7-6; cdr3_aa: CASSARTAFYGYTF
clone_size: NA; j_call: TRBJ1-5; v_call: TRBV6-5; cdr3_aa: CASSYGSQPQHF
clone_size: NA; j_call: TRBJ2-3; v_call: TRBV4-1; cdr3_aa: CASSLLTGDTQYF
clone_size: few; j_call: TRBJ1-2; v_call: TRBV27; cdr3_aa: CASSLRLGQGGGYTF
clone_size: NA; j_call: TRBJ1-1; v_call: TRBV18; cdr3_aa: CASSPQGQGAFTEAFF